This passage covers 9 T cell receptor beta chains from one sample sequenced in a study of blood T cell repertoires in COVID-19. The data were produced by immunoSEQ multiplex PCR, yet TCRdb's version contains in-frame clones alone and is incomplete. The data show 25,000 to 35,000 clones, with roughly 88% seen just once and roughly a quarter held by the top ten. Material for sequencing was peripheral blood. These receptors were collected from a human donor in a cohort sampled during active COVID-19.

This chain joins TRBV5-5 and TRBJ2-3, with D unresolved. Deletions cut 4 bases from V and 5 bases from J, with 8 bases between. The CDR3 has 12 amino acids. Germline V CDR1 and CDR2: SGHKS, YYEKEE (reference sequence). Here the CDR3 reads CASSRSQDTQYF. For the CDR3, the DNA is TGTGCCAGCAGCAGGAGTCAAGATACGCAGTATTTT.

V gene TRBV6-5 combines with J gene TRBJ2-7; 9 bases are a match to TRBD1. J was trimmed by 0 bases and V by 5 bases; bases with no gene match: 5. CDR1 is MNHEY, CDR2 SVGAGI, per germline. The CDR3 has 15 residues. CDR3 coding DNA: TGTGCCAGCAGTCCTTTGGGACAGGGCTCCTACGAGCAGTACTTC. This encodes CASSPLGQGSYEQYF.

This clone came up a few times. The chain is built from TRBV9 and TRBJ2-7; TRBD1 matches 9 bases. CDR1 SGDLS and CDR2 YYNGEE come from the germline V gene. V lost 0 bases and J lost 4; bases outside the gene matches: 5. This CDR3 is built from 15 residues. The CDR3 DNA is TGTGCCAGCAGCGTAGAGGACAGGGGTCCATACGAGCAGTACTTC. This translates into CASSVEDRGPYEQYF.

The V gene is TRBV30, the J gene TRBJ2-1; 9 nucleotides match TRBD2. Unmatched junction bases numbered 10, after V lost 3 bases and J lost 4 bases. The CDR3 totals 16 residues. Germline assignment: CDR1 GTSNPN and CDR2 SVGIG (reference sequence). The CDR3 coding sequence is TGTGCCTGGAGGACCAAGACTAGCGGTTTATACAATGAGCAGTTCTTC. Its protein is CAWRTKTSGLYNEQFF.

This chain joins TRBV25-1 and TRBJ2-7, with a possible D match to TRBD2 (6 bases). The germline CDR1 and CDR2 sequences are MGHDK and SYGVNS. The CDR3 is made up of 12 amino acids. Between the trimmed V and J ends, which lost 10 bases and 0 bases, there was a span of 10 bases. CDR3 amino acids: CATSGVSYEQYF. CDR3 nucleotides: TGTGCCACTTCGGGGGTCTCCTACGAGCAGTACTTC.

V and J are TRBV5-4 and TRBJ1-2; D unclear. CDR3 length equals 14 residues. V gave up 4 bases and J gave up 8 bases, with 18 bases separating them. Germline V CDR1 and CDR2: SGHNT, YYREEE (reference sequence). DNA for the CDR3: TGTGCCAGCAGCATAGGACGGGCGGGTGGGGGCTACACCTTC. This sequence encodes CASSIGRAGGGYTF. Complete variable domain (other parts from reference TRBV5-4 and TRBJ1-2): ETGVTQSPTHLIKTRGQQVTLRCSSQSGHNTVSWYQQALGQGPQFIFQYYREEENGRGNFPPRFSGLQFPNYSSELNVNALELDDSALYLCASSIGRAGGGYTFGSGTRLTVV.

The chain employs TRBV6-5 and TRBJ2-1; possibly TRBD1 for D (6 bases). Germline loops: CDR1 MNHEY, CDR2 SVGAGI. Trimming pared 7 bases from V and 4 bases from J, leaving 17 bases between. CDR3 size: 15 residues. The CDR3 loop is CASIPPGTRYNEQFF. CDR3 coding DNA: TGTGCCAGCATCCCCCCCGGGACAAGATACAATGAGCAGTTCTTC.

This clone was observed a few times. The chain is built from TRBV2 and TRBJ2-7, with D hard to call. Germline V gene sequence: CDR1 SNHLY, CDR2 FYNNEI. The length of the CDR3 is 11 residues. Trimming stripped 7 bases from V and 0 bases from J, with 4 bases between. CDR3 nucleotides: TGTGCCAGCACCCGCTCCTACGAGCAGTACTTC. Translating it yields CASTRSYEQYF.

The chain carries TRBV19 and TRBJ1-6, with 9 bases identical to TRBD1. Germline CDR1 reads LNHDA; CDR2 reads SQIVND (reference sequence). Trimming took 6 bases from V and 10 from J; bases not matched to a gene: 4. The CDR3 is 13 residues long. CDR3 coding DNA: TGTGCCAGTAGCGGGACAGGGCAATCACCCCTCCACTTT. It is translated as CASSGTGQSPLHF.